This T cell receptor (beta chain) was found in a study of Graves' ophthalmopathy and Graves' hyperthyroidism (dated by TCRdb to the late 2010s). Regarding the study in general: Peripheral blood was collected at initial diagnosis, before any treatment. In total, 120 to 150 blood samples were TCR-sequenced: 43 ophthalmopathy, some 72 hyperthyroidism and approximately 17 hyperthyroidism-to-ophthalmopathy patients. To explore V-J signatures that separate ophthalmopathy from hyperthyroidism, a discovery set of about 96 patients was enrolled, consisting of about 45 with ophthalmopathy and fewer than 60 with stable hyperthyroidism. To tell Graves' ophthalmopathy apart from Graves' hyperthyroidism, and to predict which patients would progress to ophthalmopathy, the study relied on TCR beta repertoire signatures. In more than five hyperthyroidism patients, the T-cell repertoires found in thyroid tissue were compared with those found in blood. Following sample collection, hyperthyroidism patients were given methimazole at a starting dose of 30 mg daily, and ophthalmopathy patients were given high-dose intravenous methylprednisolone. An independent validation cohort was composed of about 20 hyperthyroidism patients and around 15 patients who later progressed from hyperthyroidism to ophthalmopathy. The approximately 90 discovery patients were randomly split 7:3 into training and test sets. General findings and caveats noted by the study authors: In cross-validation, the 13-signature model distinguished ophthalmopathy from stable hyperthyroidism with approximately 85% sensitivity and approximately 81% specificity, and in the test set the corresponding values were approximately 80% and 75%. No statistical method was used to set the sample size in advance, and the investigators knew which group each participant was assigned to. Most expanded thyroid clonotypes with frequency above 0.001 were also detected in blood, suggesting blood repertoires may reflect the thyroid immune response. In validation, the model predicted ophthalmopathy progression with over 60% sensitivity and roughly 78% specificity; about a dozen predicted patients were CT-confirmed with GO in a median of around 6.5 months.

Ophthalmopathy patients had moderately to severely active disease, Clinical Activity Score of at least 3, NOSPECS grade of at least 4, and disease duration under 3 months. Patients with other autoimmune diseases, uncontrolled infections, pregnancy or lactation were excluded from the study. Clinical symptoms, serum thyroxine, TRAb, thyroid ultrasound and orbital computed tomography were used for diagnosis. PBMCs were isolated from approximately 10 ml of fresh peripheral blood by Ficoll-Paque density gradient centrifugation. Total RNA was extracted with Trizol reagent and quality-checked on an Agilent 2100 Bioanalyzer. For repertoire sequencing, the TCR beta CDR3 regions were amplified from RNA transcripts. The first round was an RT-PCR using HTBI primers with the Qiagen OneStep RT-PCR kit, and this first round was followed by a second-round multiplex PCR, then size selection and purification. Libraries were sequenced paired-end with 100 bp reads on an Illumina HiSeq2000. The authors' analysis ran thus. SOAPnuke was used for read processing, and reads with adapters, uncalled bases, a mean Phred below 15, or no exact constant-primer or identifier match were discarded. High-quality paired reads were merged with COPE v1.2.5. Each unique nucleotide sequence was defined as a clonotype, and clonotypes were aligned to IMGT TRB V, D and J references with MiTCR v1.1. The analysis was limited to V-J combinations with a frequency above 0.0001, which together covered 99% to 99.2% of the repertoires. For each V-J combination, a TCR clonal expansion and chaos score was defined as F50 clonal expansion divided by the chaos observed in the TCRdist matrix. Welch's t-statistics and random forest were used to narrow the features down to around twelve V-J combinations, which were then fed into a naive Bayes classifier. The similarity between thyroid and blood repertoires was quantified using the Morisita-Horn index. The public reads were run again by TCRdb, first through fastp at Q25 and then through MiXCR, and only productive beta chains were kept. All rows with the same CDR3 protein become a single entry with the most common DNA and genes. The V and J calls were determined by TCRdb, not by the authors. The sample profile shows under 250,000 distinct CDR3 sequences; 25% to 35% of them were found once. Approximately 9.6% of the sample is taken by the ten largest.

There are 13 amino acids in the CDR3, from cysteine to phenylalanine inclusive. CDR3 DNA is the only sequence kept; it has 39 bases, read in frame from the first base. The germline V gene (reference sequence) specifies DFQATT as CDR1 and SNEGSKA as CDR2. V trim: 3 bases; J trim: 0 bases; unmatched bases: 1. This clonotype has ten or more counts. No antigen is known for it. Per-base quality was not reported, and no clone a single base away is much larger than it. The chain couples TRBV20-1 to TRBJ1-1; 7 nucleotides in the junction match TRBD1. Sequencing was performed on peripheral blood. The sequence came from a man aged 50-59 years with Graves' ophthalmopathy. Donor details come from another sample of the same person, matched by shared clones. The CDR3 region has the sequence CSARDRMNTEAFF. DNA sequence: TGCAGTGCTAGGGACAGGATGAACACTGAAGCTTTCTTT.